This note documents a single T cell receptor (beta chain) sequence. This clonotype has at least ten counts. Its antigen target is currently unknown. No quality values exist for individual bases; no much larger clone is one base distant. The library was generated by PCR. For sequencing, an Illumina HiSeq 2500 was employed. Molecular barcoding was employed in the preparation of TCR libraries, with unique molecular identifiers being used to normalize TCRbeta repertoire quantification. Using fastp at Q25 and MiXCR, TCRdb reprocessed the public reads and kept productive beta chains. Records with the same CDR3 protein are collapsed into one entry carrying the most frequent genes and DNA. This sample comprises fewer than 350,000 distinct CDR3 sequences, 6.5% to 9% of them detected only once. The leading ten clones occupy approximately 8.6% of the sample. In the paper's terms, the treatment or condition label means: allogeneic hematopoietic cell transplantation with graft depleted of TCRalphabeta T cells and CD19 B cells. TCRalphabeta/CD19-depleted allogeneic hematopoietic cell grafts were given to the transplant recipients, all of whom were children.

The sample belongs to a study of T-cell reconstitution after alpha-beta-depleted transplantation in children (dated by TCRdb to 2016 to 2017). In terms of the full investigation: Using TCR repertoire profiling, the study followed T-cell immune reconstitution in a quantitative way in children after TCRalphabeta/CD19-depleted allogeneic hematopoietic cell transplantation. Summary of the overall study and its limitations: The frequencies of hyperexpanded clones fell over the following months, and after one year, T-cell counts and TCRbeta diversity were mostly attributed to newly produced T cells. About two months after transplant, the apparently early recovery of alphabetaT-cell counts reportedly depended on just several hundred clones that had expanded rapidly and came from non-depleted graft cells. The high TCRbeta diversity at day 60 in some patients was ascribed to recipient T cells and intrathymic progenitors that had survived conditioning.

Sequences ENHRY (CDR1) and SYGVKD (CDR2) are obtained from the germline V gene. V is trimmed back by 7 bases and J by 3 bases, and the junction contains 9 bases that no gene match accounts for. The CDR3 measures 16 amino acids from cysteine to phenylalanine. This entry keeps only the CDR3 DNA: 48 bases, framed from base 1. The sequence is built from TRBV10-3 and TRBJ2-7; 13 bases in the middle match TRBD2. This sequence was found in a female patient aged 2 to 10 who had a stem cell transplant for Fanconi anemia, so the T cells may come from the graft donor. The specimen comprised peripheral blood, sampled 360 days after TCRalphabeta/CD19-depleted stem cell transplant. The CDR3 region reads CAIMGTSGVHLYEQYF. Here is the DNA: TGTGCCATCATGGGGACTAGCGGGGTTCACCTCTACGAGCAGTACTTC.